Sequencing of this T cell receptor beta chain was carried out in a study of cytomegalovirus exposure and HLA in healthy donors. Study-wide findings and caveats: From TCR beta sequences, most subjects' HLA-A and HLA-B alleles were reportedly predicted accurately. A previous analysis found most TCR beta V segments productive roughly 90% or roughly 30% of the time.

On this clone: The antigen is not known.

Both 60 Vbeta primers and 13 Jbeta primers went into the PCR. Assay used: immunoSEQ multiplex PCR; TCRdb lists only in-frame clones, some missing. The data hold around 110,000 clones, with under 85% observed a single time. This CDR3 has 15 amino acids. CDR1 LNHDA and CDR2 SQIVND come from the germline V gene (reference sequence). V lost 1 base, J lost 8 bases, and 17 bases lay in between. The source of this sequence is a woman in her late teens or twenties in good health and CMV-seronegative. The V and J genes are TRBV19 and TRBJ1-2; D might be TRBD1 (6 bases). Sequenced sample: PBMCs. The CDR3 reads CASSIAGGAGRGYTF. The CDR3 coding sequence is TGTGCCAGTAGTATAGCTGGGGGGGCCGGACGGGGCTACACCTTC.